The TCR beta chain described here comes from a study of breast tumors, draining lymph nodes, adjacent tissues. Study observations and caveats: Luminal-like breast cancer showed significantly greater tumor-nontumor repertoire similarity than basal-like breast cancer did. Tumors had less TCR diversity than lymph nodes, more than nontumor tissue. The lymph node origin of tumor T cells was framed as consistent with a hypothesis, not demonstrated.

In regard to this clonotype: The target antigen is unknown. The junction shows a germline mismatch at one end, possibly a read error.

This CDR3 is built from 17 residues. Per germline, CDR1 LGHNA and CDR2 YNFKEQ. Each CDR3 protein is one row after TCRdb ran MiXCR on the multiplex PCR reads. This sample has more than 15,000 distinct CDR3 sequences, with about 60% found just once. The V call is TRBV4-2, the J call TRBJ1-1, with 9 bases that match TRBD1. The sample taken for sequencing was tumor-adjacent breast tissue. The TCR was taken from a female donor with breast cancer. Some clones in this sample may be carry-over from other donors' samples. CDR3 protein: CASSQPPGQGTNTEAFF. CDR3 bases: TGTGCCAGCAGCCAACCTCCGGGACAGGGCACGAACACTGAAGCGTTCTTT.